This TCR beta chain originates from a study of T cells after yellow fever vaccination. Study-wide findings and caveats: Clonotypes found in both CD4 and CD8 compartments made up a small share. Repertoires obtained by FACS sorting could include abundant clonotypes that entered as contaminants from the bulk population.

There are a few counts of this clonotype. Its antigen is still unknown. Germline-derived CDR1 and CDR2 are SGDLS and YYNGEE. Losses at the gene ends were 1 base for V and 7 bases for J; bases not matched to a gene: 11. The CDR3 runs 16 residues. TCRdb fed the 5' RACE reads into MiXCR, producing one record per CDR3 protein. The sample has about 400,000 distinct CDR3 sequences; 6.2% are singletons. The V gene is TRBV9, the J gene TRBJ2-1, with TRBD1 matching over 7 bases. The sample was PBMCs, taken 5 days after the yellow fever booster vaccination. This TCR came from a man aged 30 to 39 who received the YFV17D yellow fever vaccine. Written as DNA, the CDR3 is TGTGCCAGCAGCGTAAGTGACAGGGCCAGGGGGAATGAGCAGTTCTTC. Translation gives CASSVSDRARGNEQFF.